Following are 4 T cell receptor beta chains from one sample sequenced in a study of T-cell reconstitution after alpha-beta-depleted transplantation in children. TCRbeta library preparation incorporated unique molecular identifiers. MiXCR, applied by TCRdb to the PCR reads, yields one record per CDR3 protein. The repertoire holds 450,000 to 600,000 distinct CDR3 sequences, approximately 29% seen once, with 2% to 2.5% in the top ten. Material: PBMCs from the stem cell graft donor, obtained from the stem cell graft. Receptors originate from a human donor who donated a stem cell graft to a child with aplastic anemia.

The J gene is TRBJ2-5, the V gene TRBV20-1, with D perhaps TRBD2 (5 bases). Trimming removed 3 bases at V and 1 base at J, with 15 bases between. The V gene's germline CDR1 is DFQATT and CDR2 SNEGSKA (reference sequence). This CDR3 region has 15 residues. CDR3 residues: CSASGSRAVQETQYF. CDR3 DNA: TGCAGTGCTAGTGGGTCAAGAGCGGTCCAAGAGACCCAGTACTTC.

This clonotype has more than one count but fewer than ten. This chain connects TRBV4-2 to TRBJ2-7; TRBD1 is a possible D gene (5 bases). CDR3 length: 16 residues. The V gene's germline CDR1 is LGHNA and CDR2 YNFKEQ. Trimming removed 0 bases from V and 0 bases from J, with 12 bases in between. CDR3 DNA sequence: TGTGCCAGCAGCCAAGATGGGGCCAAGAGCTCCTACGAGCAGTACTTC. It is translated as CASSQDGAKSSYEQYF.

The chain links TRBV20-1 to TRBJ1-6, with D tentatively TRBD1 (6 bases). The germline gives CDR1 DFQATT, CDR2 SNEGSKA (reference sequence). This CDR3 region has 16 residues. V gave up 1 base and J gave up 5 bases, with 15 bases separating them. The CDR3 DNA is TGCAGTGCTAGAGTCGGTATGGGGGCCAATAATTCACCCCTCCACTTT. Amino acids: CSARVGMGANNSPLHF.

V usage is TRBV9 and J usage is TRBJ2-5; 9 nucleotides match TRBD1. The V gene end was trimmed by 0 bases and the J gene end by 4 bases; junction bases not matched to a gene: 7. Germline CDR1 is SGDLS and CDR2 is YYNGEE. The CDR3 is 16 amino acids. The CDR3 reads CASSVEGDRVPETQYF. CDR3 DNA: TGTGCCAGCAGCGTAGAGGGGGACAGGGTCCCAGAGACCCAGTACTTC.